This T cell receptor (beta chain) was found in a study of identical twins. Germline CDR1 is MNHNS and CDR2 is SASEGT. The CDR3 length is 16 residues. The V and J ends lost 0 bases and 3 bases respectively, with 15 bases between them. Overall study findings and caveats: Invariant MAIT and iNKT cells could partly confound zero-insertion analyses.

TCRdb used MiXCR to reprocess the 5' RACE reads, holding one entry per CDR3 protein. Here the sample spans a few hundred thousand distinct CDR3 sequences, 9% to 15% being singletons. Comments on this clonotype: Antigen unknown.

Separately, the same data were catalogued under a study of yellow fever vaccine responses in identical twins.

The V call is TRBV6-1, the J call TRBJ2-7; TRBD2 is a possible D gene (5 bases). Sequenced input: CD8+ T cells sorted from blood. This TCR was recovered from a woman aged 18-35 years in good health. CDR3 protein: CASSEARVSPYYEQYV. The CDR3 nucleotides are TGTGCCAGCAGTGAAGCGCGGGTATCCCCCTACTACGAGCAGTACGTC.